Sequencing of this T cell receptor beta chain was carried out in a study of cytomegalovirus exposure and HLA in healthy donors. Of note for this clone: What it binds is not known.

CDR1 is MNHEY and CDR2 is SVGAGI in the germline V gene. V was shortened by 2 bases and J by 4 bases, with 8 bases between the two germline ends. The CDR3 runs to 14 residues. Findings and limits, study-wide: Of the V segments, some could not be distinguished, including TRBV6-2 and TRBV6-3, and were excluded.

The PCR contained 60 Vbeta and 13 Jbeta primers. Libraries were prepared by immunoSEQ multiplex PCR; TCRdb keeps only in-frame clonotypes and omits some of them. The sample has some 170,000 clones, approximately 80% seen once. This sequence was found in a man aged 25-40 years in good health and CMV-seropositive. The genes are TRBV6-5 and TRBJ1-4; D is undetermined. The sequencing sample was made of PBMCs. In nucleotides, the CDR3 is TGTGCCAGCAGTTACGATCAGAATAATGAAAAACTGTTTTTT. Translating gives CASSYDQNNEKLFF.